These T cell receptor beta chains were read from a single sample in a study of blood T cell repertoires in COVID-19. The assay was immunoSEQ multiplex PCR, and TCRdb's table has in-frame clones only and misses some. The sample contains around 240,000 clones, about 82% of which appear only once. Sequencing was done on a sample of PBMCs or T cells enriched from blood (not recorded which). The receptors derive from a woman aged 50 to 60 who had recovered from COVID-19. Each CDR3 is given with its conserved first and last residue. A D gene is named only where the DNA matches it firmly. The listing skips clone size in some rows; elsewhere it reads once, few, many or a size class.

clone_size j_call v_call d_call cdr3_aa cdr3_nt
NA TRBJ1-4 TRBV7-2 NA CASSSQAGVTNEKLFF TGTGCCAGCAGCTCTCAGGCGGGGGTGACTAATGAAAAACTGTTTTTT
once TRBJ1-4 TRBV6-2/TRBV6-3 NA CASSYSRSTTGEKLFF TGTGCCAGCAGTTACTCGAGGAGCACCACAGGAGAAAAACTGTTTTTT
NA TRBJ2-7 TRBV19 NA CASSIRGNRVEYEQYF TGTGCCAGTAGTATAAGGGGAAATAGGGTTGAGTACGAGCAGTACTTC
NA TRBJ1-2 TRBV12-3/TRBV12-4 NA CASSRQENYGYTF TGTGCCAGCAGCCGACAGGAAAACTATGGCTACACCTTC
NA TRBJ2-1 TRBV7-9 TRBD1 CASSPTSRTGANEQFF TGTGCCAGCAGCCCGACGTCGAGGACAGGGGCCAATGAGCAGTTCTTC
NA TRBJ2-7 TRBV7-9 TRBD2 CASREAGGRYEQYF TGTGCCAGCAGGGAAGCGGGCGGGAGGTACGAGCAGTACTTC
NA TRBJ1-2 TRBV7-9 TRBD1 CASSLDRVGGYTF TGTGCCAGCAGCCTCGACAGGGTGGGAGGCTACACCTTC
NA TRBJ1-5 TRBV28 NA CASRSRPRPYQEPQHF TGTGCCAGCAGGAGCCGCCCACGGCCATATCAGGAGCCCCAGCATTTT
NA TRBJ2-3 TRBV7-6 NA CASEAGPTDTQYF TGTGCCAGCGAGGCGGGGCCCACAGATACGCAGTATTTT
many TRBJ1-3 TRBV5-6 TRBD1 CASSSHGQGLTGNTIYF TGTGCCAGCAGCTCACACGGACAGGGGCTCACTGGAAACACCATATATTTT
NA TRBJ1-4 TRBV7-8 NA CASSSTGLANEKLFF TGTGCCAGCAGCTCAACAGGGTTAGCTAATGAAAAACTGTTTTTT
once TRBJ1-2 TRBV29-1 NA CSVGSRHGKFGYTF TGCAGCGTTGGGTCGCGCCACGGTAAATTCGGCTACACCTTC
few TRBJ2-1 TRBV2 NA CASRRTDEQFF TGTGCCAGCAGGAGAACGGATGAGCAGTTCTTC
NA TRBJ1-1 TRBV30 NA CAWSLRNTEAFF TGTGCCTGGAGTCTTAGGAACACTGAAGCTTTCTTT
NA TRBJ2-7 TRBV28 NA CASTEGSSSYEQYF TGTGCCAGCACGGAGGGGTCAAGCTCCTACGAGCAGTACTTC
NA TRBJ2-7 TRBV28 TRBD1 CASSLSAGTGIHEQYF TGTGCCAGCAGTTTATCCGCCGGGACAGGGATCCACGAGCAGTACTTC
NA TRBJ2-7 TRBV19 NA CASSIGQSPFDEQYF TGTGCCAGTAGTATCGGACAGTCCCCATTTGACGAGCAGTACTTC
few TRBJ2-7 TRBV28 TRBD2 CASSLLGAGGSREQYF TGTGCCAGCAGTTTATTAGGTGCGGGAGGCTCTAGGGAGCAGTACTTC
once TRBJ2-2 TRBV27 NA CASSRQAAQENTGELFF TGTGCCAGCAGTCGCCAAGCGGCGCAGGAGAACACCGGGGAGCTGTTTTTT
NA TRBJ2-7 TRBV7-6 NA CASSLGGGASSYEQYF TGTGCCAGCAGCTTAGGGGGCGGGGCTAGCTCCTACGAGCAGTACTTC
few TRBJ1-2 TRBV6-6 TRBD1 CASSMGQETYGYTF TGTGCCAGCAGTATGGGACAGGAGACCTATGGCTACACCTTC
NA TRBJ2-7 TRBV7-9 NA CASSQETYEQYF TGTGCCAGCAGCCAAGAGACCTACGAGCAGTACTTC
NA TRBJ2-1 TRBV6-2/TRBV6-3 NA CASSYGRQVQFF TGTGCCAGCAGTTACGGTAGACAGGTGCAGTTCTTC
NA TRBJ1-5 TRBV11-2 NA CASSAGGRDQPQHF TGTGCCAGCAGCGCCGGGGGGAGAGATCAGCCCCAGCATTTT
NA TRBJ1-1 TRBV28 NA CASSLLGQEAFF TGTGCCAGCAGTTTATTGGGACAAGAAGCTTTCTTT
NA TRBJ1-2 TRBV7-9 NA CASSLDVRGSGYTF TGTGCCAGCAGCCTAGACGTCAGGGGAAGTGGCTACACCTTC
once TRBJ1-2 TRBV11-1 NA CASSPRTAHHTF TGTGCCAGCAGCCCGCGGACAGCGCACCACACCTTC
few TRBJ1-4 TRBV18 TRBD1 CASSPDRVEKLFF TGTGCCAGCTCACCTGACAGGGTTGAAAAACTGTTTTTT
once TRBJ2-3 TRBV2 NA CASKQEGVRTDTQYF TGTGCCAGCAAACAGGAAGGGGTACGAACAGATACGCAGTATTTT
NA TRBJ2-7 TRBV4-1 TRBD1 CASSHDINRGLYEQYF TGCGCCAGCAGCCACGACATCAACAGGGGCCTCTACGAGCAGTACTTC
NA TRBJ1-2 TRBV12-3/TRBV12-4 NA CASSLQVYGYTF TGTGCCAGCAGTTTACAGGTTTATGGCTACACCTTC
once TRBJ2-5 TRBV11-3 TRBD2 CASSSGSASGGGGETQYF TGTGCCAGCAGCTCTGGTAGCGCTAGCGGGGGGGGAGGGGAGACCCAGTACTTC
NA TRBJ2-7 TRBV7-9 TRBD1 CASTSGQGPYEQYF TGTGCCAGCACCTCGGGACAGGGACCCTACGAGCAGTACTTC
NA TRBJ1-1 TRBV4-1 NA CASSQWTAGEAFF TGCGCCAGCAGCCAATGGACGGCGGGTGAAGCTTTCTTT
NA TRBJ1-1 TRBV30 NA CAWDRSWSRTEAFF TGTGCCTGGGACAGGAGTTGGTCGCGCACTGAAGCTTTCTTT
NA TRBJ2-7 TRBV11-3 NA CASSLDRILDGQPPSEQYF TGTGCCAGCAGCTTAGATAGGATACTGGATGGACAGCCTCCGTCCGAGCAGTACTTC
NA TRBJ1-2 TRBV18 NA CASSPSREGDYGYTF TGTGCCAGCTCACCGAGCCGGGAGGGAGACTATGGCTACACCTTC
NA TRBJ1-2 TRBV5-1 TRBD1 CASSLRGDRGDYGYTF TGCGCCAGCAGCTTGAGAGGGGACAGGGGGGACTATGGCTACACCTTC
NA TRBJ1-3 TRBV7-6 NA CASSLIAGSYGNTIYF TGTGCCAGCAGCTTAATCGCAGGGTCTTATGGAAACACCATATATTTT
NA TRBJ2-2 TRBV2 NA CASRKFPAGVTGELFF TGTGCCAGCAGAAAATTCCCCGCAGGGGTAACCGGGGAGCTGTTTTTT
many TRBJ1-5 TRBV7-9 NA CASSDWSSNQPQHF TGTGCCAGCAGTGACTGGTCTAGCAATCAGCCCCAGCATTTT
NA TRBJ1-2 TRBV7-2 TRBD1 CASSLEAGGAIVRGYTF TGTGCCAGCAGCTTAGAGGCAGGGGGCGCGATCGTGCGGGGCTACACCTTC
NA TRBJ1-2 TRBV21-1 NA CASSKGLGQLYGYTF TGTGCCAGCAGCAAAGGGCTAGGACAGCTTTATGGCTACACCTTC
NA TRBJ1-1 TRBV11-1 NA CASSLWGVNTEAFF TGTGCCAGCAGCTTATGGGGGGTGAACACTGAAGCTTTCTTT
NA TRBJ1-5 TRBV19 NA CASSIQPQGLIRAQHF TGTGCCAGTAGTATCCAACCTCAGGGCCTCATACGGGCCCAGCATTTT
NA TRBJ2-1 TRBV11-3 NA CASSLAGRTGEQFF TGTGCCAGCAGCTTGGCAGGGCGCACGGGTGAGCAGTTCTTC
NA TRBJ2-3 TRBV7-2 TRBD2 CASSTGTSGGLIDTQYF TGTGCCAGCAGCACAGGGACTAGCGGGGGGCTTATAGATACGCAGTATTTT
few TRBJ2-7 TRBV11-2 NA CASSLDAYEQYF TGTGCCAGCAGCTTAGACGCCTACGAGCAGTACTTC
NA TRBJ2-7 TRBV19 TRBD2 CATSVIISGRPYEQYF TGTGCCACCTCGGTAATAATTAGCGGGAGGCCCTACGAGCAGTACTTC
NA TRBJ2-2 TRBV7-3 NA CASSPGEVTRTGELFF TGTGCCAGCAGCCCTGGGGAGGTTACGAGGACCGGGGAGCTGTTTTTT
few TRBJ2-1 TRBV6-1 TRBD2 CASSELADYNEQFF TGTGCCAGCAGTGAACTAGCGGACTACAATGAGCAGTTCTTC
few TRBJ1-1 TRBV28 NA CASSKGMNTEAFF TGTGCCAGCAGTAAGGGGATGAACACTGAAGCTTTCTTT
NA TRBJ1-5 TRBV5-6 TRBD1 CASSLGQGPQPQHF TGTGCCAGCAGCTTGGGACAGGGTCCTCAGCCCCAGCATTTT
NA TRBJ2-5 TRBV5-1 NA CASSLSTKETQYF TGCGCCAGCAGCTTGTCGACTAAAGAGACCCAGTACTTC
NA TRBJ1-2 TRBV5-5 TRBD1 CASSFGIPDRAWYGYTF TGTGCCAGCAGCTTTGGAATACCGGACAGGGCTTGGTATGGCTACACCTTC
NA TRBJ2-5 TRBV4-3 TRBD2 CASSRPGLAGQETQYF TGCGCCAGCAGCCGCCCAGGACTAGCGGGGCAAGAGACCCAGTACTTC
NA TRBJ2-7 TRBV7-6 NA CASSGRPSYEQYF TGTGCCAGCAGCGGCAGGCCCTCCTACGAGCAGTACTTC
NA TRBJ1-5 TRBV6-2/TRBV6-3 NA CASSLLSGNQPQHF TGTGCCAGCAGTCTTTTGAGTGGCAATCAGCCCCAGCATTTT